This T cell receptor (beta chain) was sequenced for a study of cytomegalovirus exposure and HLA in healthy donors. Regarding the study as a whole: Most CMV-associated TCR beta chains appeared HLA-restricted in a later analysis. Later analysis placed DRB1 highest and HLA-C lowest in TCR association rates, which differed by HLA locus.

Donors sampled were nominally healthy, though unrecorded immune exposures were likely. The CDR3 runs 16 residues. With regard to this clone: Its cognate antigen is unknown.

PCR amplification relied on 60 Vbeta primers (plus 13 Jbeta primers). Repertoires were generated with immunoSEQ multiplex PCR, while TCRdb's copy carries only in-frame clones and drops some. Of some 100,000 clones listed, around 74% are singletons. This sequence originates from a male donor in good health and CMV-seropositive. Sequencing used PBMCs. The V call is TRBV12-2, the J call TRBJ1-6; TRBD1 is the table's D call, not checked against the DNA. TRBV12-2 is marked as a pseudogene. Here the CDR3 reads CASRLAGRGQSSPLHF. For the CDR3, the DNA is TGTGCAAGTCGCTTAGCGGGTAGGGGGCAAAGTTCACCCCTCCACTTT.